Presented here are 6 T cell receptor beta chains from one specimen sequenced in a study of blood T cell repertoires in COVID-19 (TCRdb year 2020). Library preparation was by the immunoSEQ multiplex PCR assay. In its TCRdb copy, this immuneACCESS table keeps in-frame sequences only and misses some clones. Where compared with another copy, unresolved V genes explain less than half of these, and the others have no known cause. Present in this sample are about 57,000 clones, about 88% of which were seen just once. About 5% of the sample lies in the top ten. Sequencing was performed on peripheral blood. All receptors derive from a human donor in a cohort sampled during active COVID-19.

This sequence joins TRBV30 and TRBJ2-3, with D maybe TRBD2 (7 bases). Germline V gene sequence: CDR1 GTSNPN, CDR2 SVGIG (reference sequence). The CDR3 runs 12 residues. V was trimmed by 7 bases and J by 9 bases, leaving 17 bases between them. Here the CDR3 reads CASGVGGGTQYF. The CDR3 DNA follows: TGTGCCTCCGGAGTAGGGGGGGGCACGCAGTATTTT.

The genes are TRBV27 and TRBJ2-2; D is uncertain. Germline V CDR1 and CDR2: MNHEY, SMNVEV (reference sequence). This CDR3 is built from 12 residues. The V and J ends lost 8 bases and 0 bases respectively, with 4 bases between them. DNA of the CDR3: TGTGCCAGCTGGCCGAACACCGGGGAGCTGTTTTTT. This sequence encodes CASWPNTGELFF.

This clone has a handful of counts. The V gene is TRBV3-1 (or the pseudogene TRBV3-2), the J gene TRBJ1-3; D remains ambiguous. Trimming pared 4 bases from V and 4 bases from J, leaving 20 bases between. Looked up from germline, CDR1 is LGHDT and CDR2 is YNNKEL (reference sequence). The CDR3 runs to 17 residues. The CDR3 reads CASSLIHVGFSGNTIYF. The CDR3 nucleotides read TGTGCCAGCAGCCTAATCCACGTCGGGTTTTCCGGAAACACCATATATTTT.

In DNA, the CDR3 is TGTGCCAGCAGCTTCTACAGGGGGCATGAGCAGTTCTTC. Amino acid sequence: CASSFYRGHEQFF. The chain has TRBV11-3 and TRBJ2-1; 9 bases are shared with TRBD1. J lost 8 bases, V lost 3 bases, and 2 bases had no gene match. CDR3 size: 13 residues. The germline CDR1 and CDR2 sequences are SGHNT and YENEEA.

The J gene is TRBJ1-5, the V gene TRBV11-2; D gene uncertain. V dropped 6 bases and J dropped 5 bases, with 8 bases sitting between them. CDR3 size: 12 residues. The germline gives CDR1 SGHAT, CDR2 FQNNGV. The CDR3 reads CASSSGDQPQHF. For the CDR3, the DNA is TGTGCCAGCAGTTCGGGAGATCAGCCCCAGCATTTT.

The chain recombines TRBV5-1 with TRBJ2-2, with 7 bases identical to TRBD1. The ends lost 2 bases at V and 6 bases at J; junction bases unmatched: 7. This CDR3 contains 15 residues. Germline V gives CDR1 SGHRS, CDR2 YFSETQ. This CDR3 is CASSLGGTGSGELFF. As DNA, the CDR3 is TGCGCCAGCAGCTTAGGGGGCACAGGTTCCGGGGAGCTGTTTTTT.